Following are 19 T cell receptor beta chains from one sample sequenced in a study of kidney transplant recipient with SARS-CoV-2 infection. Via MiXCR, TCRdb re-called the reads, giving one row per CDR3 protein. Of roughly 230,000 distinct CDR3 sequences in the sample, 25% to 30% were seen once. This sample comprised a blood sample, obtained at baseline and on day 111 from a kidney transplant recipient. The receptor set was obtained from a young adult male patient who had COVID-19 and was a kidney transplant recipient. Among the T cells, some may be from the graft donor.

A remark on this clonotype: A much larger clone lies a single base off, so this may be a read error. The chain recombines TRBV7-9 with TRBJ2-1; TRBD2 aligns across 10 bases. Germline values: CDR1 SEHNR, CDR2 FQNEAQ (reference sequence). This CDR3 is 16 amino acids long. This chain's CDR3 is CAGSNPRERGGTEQFF. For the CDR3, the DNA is TGTGCCGGCAGCAATCCTCGGGAGCGGGGGGGCACTGAGCAGTTCTTC. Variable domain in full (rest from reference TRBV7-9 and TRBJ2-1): DTGVSQNPRHKITKRGQNVTFRCDPISEHNRLYWYRQTLGQGPEFLTYFQNEAQLEKSRLLSDRFSAERPKGSFSTLEIQRTEQGDSAMYLCAGSNPRERGGTEQFFGPGTRLTVL.

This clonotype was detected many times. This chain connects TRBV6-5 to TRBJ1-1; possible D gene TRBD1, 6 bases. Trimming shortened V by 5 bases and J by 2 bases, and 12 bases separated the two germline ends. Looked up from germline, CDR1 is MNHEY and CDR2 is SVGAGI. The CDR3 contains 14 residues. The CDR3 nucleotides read TGTGCCAGCAGTCTAACACAGGGAAACACTGAAGCTTTCTTT. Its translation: CASSLTQGNTEAFF.

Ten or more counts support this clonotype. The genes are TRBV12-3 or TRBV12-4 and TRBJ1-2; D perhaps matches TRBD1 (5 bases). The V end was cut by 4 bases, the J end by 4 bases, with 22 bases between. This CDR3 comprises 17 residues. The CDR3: CASSWGCSFRKTYGYTF. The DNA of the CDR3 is TGTGCCAGCAGTTGGGGGTGCAGCTTCCGAAAGACCTATGGCTACACCTTC.

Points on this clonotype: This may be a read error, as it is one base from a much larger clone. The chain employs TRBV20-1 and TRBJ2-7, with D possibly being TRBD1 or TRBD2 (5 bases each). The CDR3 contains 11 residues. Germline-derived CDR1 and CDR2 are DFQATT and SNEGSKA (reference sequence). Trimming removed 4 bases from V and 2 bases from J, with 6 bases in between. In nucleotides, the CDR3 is TGCAGTGCTACGGGGCCCTACGAGCAGTACTTC. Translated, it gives CSATGPYEQYF.

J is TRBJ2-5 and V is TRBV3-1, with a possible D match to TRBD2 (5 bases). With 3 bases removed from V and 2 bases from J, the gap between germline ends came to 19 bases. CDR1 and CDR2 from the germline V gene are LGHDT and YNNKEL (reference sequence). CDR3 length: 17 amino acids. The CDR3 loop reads CASSHPRGHIRQETQYF. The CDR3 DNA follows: TGTGCCAGCAGCCACCCTAGAGGGCACATAAGGCAAGAGACCCAGTACTTC.

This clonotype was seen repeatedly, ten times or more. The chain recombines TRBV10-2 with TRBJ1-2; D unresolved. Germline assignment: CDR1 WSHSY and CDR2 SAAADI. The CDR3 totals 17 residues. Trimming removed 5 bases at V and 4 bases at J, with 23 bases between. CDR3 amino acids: CASSWYATSRKTYGYTF. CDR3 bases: TGCGCCAGCAGTTGGTATGCCACTTCTAGAAAGACCTATGGCTACACCTTC.

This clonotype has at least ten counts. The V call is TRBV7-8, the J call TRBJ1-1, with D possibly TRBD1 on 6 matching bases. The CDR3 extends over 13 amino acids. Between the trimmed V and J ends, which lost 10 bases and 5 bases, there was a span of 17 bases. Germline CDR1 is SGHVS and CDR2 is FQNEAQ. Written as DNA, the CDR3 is TGTGCCACCGGAGGGCAGGGGAGGACTGAAGCTTTCTTT. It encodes CATGGQGRTEAFF. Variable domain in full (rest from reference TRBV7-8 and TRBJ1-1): GAGVSQSPRYKVAKRGQDVALRCDPISGHVSLFWYQQALGQGPEFLTYFQNEAQLDKSGLPSDRFFAERPEGSVSTLKIQRTQQEDSAVYLCATGGQGRTEAFFGQGTRLTVV.

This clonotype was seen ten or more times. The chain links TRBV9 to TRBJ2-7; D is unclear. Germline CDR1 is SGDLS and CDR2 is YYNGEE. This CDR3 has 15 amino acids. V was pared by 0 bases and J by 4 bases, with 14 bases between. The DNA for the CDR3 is TGTGCCAGCAGCGTAGGATATGGGAACGAGTACGAGCAGTACTTC. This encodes CASSVGYGNEYEQYF.

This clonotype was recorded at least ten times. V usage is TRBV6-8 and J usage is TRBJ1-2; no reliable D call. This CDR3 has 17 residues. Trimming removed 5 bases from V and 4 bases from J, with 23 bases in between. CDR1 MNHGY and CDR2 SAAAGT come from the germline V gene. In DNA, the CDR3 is TGTGCCAGCAGTCTCAGAGTACGCTCTAGAAAGACCTATGGCTACACCTTC. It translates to CASSLRVRSRKTYGYTF.

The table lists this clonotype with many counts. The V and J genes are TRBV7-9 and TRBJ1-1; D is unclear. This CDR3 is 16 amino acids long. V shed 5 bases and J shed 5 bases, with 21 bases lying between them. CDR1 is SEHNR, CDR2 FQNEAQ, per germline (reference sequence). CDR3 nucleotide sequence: TGTGCCAGCAGCCCCCGGCAGGTAGACCGAAGGACTGAAGCTTTCTTT. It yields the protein CASSPRQVDRRTEAFF.

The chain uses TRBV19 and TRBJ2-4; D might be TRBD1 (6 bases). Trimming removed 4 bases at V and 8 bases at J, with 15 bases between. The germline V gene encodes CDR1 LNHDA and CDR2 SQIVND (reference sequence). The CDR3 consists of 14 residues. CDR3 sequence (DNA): TGTGCCAGTAGTACGACAGGTAGGCAGGACATTCAGTACTTC. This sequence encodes CASSTTGRQDIQYF.

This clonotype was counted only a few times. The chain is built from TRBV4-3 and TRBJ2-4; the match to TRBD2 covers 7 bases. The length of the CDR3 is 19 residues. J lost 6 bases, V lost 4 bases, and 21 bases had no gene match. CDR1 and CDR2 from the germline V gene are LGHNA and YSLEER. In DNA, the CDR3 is TGCGCCAGCAGCCCTAACCAGCTTCCCTCACTAGCGAAAGGAAACATTCAGTACTTC. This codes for CASSPNQLPSLAKGNIQYF.

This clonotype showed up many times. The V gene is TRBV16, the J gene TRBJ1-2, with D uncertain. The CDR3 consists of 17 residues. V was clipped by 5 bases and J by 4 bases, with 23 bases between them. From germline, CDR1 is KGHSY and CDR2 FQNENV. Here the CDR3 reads CASSSQRVVRKTYGYTF. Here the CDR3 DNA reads TGTGCCAGCAGCTCACAACGGGTCGTTAGAAAGACCTATGGCTACACCTTC.

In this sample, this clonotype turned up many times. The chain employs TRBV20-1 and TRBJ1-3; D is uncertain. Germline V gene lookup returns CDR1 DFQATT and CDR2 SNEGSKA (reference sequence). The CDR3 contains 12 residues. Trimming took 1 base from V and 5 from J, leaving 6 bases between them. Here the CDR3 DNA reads TGCAGTGCTAGAGGAGGGCGAAACACCATATATTTT. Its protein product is CSARGGRNTIYF.

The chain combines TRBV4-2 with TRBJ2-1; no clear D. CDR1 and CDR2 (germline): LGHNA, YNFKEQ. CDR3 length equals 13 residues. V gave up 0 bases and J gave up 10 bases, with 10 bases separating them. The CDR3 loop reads CASSQDPMGEQFF. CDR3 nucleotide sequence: TGTGCCAGCAGCCAAGATCCCATGGGGGAGCAGTTCTTC.

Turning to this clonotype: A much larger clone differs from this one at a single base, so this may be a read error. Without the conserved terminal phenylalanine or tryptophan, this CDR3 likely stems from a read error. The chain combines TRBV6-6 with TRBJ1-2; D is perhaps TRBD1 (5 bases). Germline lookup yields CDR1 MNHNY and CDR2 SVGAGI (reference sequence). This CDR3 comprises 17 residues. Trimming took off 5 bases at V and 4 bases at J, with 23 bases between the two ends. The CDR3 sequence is CASSDATGGRKTYGYTL. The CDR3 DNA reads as TGTGCCAGCAGTGATGCTACAGGTGGGAGAAAGACCTATGGCTACACCCTC.

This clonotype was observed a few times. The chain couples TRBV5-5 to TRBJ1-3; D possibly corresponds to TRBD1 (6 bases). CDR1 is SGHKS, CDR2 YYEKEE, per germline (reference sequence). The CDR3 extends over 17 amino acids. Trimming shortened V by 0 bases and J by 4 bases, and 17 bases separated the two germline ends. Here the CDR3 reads CASSLAAGATTGNTIYF. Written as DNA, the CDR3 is TGTGCCAGCAGCTTGGCCGCAGGGGCTACCACGGGAAACACCATATATTTT.

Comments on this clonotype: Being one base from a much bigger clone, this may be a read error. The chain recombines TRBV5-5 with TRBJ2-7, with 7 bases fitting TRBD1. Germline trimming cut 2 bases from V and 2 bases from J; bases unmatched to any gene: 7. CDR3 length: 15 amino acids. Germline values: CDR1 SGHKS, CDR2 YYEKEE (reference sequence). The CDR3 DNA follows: TGTGCCAGCAGCTTAGAACAGGGGCCTACCTACGAGCAGTACTTC. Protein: CASSLEQGPTYEQYF.

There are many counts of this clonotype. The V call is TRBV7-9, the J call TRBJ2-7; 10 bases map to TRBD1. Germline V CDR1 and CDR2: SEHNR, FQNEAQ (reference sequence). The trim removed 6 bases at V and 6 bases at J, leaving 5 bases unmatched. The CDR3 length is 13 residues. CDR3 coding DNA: TGTGCCAGCAGGTCCCGGGACAGGGGCGAGCAGTACTTC. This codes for CASRSRDRGEQYF.